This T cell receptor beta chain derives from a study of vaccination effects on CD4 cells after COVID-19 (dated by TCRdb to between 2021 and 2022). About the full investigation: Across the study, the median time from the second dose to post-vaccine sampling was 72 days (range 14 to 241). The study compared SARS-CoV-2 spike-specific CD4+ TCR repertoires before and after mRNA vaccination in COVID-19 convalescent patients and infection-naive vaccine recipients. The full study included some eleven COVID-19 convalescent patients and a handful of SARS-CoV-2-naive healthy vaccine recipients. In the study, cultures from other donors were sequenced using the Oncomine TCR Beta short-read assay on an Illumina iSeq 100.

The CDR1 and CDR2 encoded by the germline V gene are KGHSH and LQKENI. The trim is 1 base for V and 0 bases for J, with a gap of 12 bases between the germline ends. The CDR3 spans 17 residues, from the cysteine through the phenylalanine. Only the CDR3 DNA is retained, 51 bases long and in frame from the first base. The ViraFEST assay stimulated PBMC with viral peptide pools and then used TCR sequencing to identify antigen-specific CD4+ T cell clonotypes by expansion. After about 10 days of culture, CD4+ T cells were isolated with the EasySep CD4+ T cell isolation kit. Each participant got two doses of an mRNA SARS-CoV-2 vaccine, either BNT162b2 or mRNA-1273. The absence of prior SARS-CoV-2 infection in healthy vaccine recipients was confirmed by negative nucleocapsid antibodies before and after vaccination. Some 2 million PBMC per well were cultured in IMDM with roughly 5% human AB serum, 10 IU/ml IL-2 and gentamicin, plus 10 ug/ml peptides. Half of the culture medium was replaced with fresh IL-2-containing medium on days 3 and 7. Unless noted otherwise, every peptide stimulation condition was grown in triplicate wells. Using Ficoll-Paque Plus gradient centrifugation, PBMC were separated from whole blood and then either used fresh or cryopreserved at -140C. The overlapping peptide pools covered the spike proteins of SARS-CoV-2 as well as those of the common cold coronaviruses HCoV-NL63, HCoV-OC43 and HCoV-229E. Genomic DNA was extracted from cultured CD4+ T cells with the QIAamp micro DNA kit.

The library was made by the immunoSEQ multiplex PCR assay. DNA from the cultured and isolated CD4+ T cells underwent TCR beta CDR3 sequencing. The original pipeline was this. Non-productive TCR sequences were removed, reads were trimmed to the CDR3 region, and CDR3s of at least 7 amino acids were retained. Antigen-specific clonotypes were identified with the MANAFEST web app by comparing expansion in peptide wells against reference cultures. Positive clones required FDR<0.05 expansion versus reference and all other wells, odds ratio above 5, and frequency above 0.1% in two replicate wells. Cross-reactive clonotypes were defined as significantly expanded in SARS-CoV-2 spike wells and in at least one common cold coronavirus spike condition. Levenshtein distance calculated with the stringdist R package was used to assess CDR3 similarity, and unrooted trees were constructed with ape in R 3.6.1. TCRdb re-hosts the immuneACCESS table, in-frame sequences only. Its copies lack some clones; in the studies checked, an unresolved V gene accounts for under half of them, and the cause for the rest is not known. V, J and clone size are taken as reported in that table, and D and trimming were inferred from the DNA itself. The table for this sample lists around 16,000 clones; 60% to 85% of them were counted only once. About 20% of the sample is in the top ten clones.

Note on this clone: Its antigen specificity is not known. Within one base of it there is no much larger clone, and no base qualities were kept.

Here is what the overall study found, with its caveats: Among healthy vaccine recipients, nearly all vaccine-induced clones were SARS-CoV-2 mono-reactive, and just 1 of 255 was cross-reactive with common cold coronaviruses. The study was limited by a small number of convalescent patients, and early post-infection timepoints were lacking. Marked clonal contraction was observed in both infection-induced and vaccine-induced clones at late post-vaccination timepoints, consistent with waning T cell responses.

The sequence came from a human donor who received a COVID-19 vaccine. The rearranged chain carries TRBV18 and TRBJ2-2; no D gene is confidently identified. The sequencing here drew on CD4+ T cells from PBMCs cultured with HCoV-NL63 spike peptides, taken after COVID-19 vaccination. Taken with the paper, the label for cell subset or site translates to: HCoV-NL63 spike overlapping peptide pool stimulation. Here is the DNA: TGTGCCAGCTCACCACTTAACGGAGAAACGAACACCGGGGAGCTGTTTTTT. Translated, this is CASSPLNGETNTGELFF.